One sample yielded the 22 T cell receptor beta chains listed below, sequenced in a study of shared clonotypes between healthy human individuals (dated by TCRdb to about 2020). Library preparation used the immunoSEQ multiplex PCR assay. TCRdb holds this immuneACCESS table with in-frame rearrangements only. Some clones are missing; in checked studies, unresolved V genes explain under half, and the rest has no known cause. The sample table shows roughly 700,000 clones, and about 90% are seen once. 30% to 35% of the sample is taken by the ten largest. Material: memory CD8+ T cells from PBMCs. The sample's cell subset or site label, in plain terms: CD45RO+ cells pooled with CCR7-negative TemRA cells. The receptors stem from a man between 18 and 29 years old in good health. Some clones in this sample may be carry-over from other donors' samples.

Turning to this clone: In the same sample, other DNA sequences code for this CDR3. As DNA, the CDR3 is TGTGCCAGCAGCTTAGTATCCTACGAGCAGTACTTC. Protein product: CASSLVSYEQYF. The chain couples TRBV7-9 to TRBJ2-7; D not certain. CDR3 length: 12 amino acids. Trimming left V 1 base short and J 1 base short, with 2 bases between. Germline CDR1 reads SEHNR; CDR2 reads FQNEAQ (reference sequence).

This chain uses TRBV9 with TRBJ2-1; D gene uncertain. The CDR3 consists of 15 residues. Trimming took 7 bases from V and 6 from J, leaving 20 bases between them. Per the germline V gene, CDR1 is SGDLS and CDR2 is YYNGEE. The chain's CDR3 is CASSRGRLNGNEQFF. The CDR3 nucleotides read TGTGCCAGCTCCCGTGGGCGCCTAAACGGCAATGAGCAGTTCTTC.

This clone has just a few counts. The sample has other DNA sequences that encode this CDR3 too. This chain links TRBV30 with TRBJ1-4; D is undetermined. This CDR3 comprises 14 residues. From germline, CDR1 is GTSNPN and CDR2 SVGIG (reference sequence). Trimming stripped 3 bases from V and 0 bases from J, with 8 bases between. The CDR3 loop reads CAWSRSATNEKLFF. The CDR3 DNA sequence: TGTGCCTGGAGCAGGAGCGCAACTAATGAAAAACTGTTTTTT. The complete variable domain, with remaining parts taken from reference TRBV30 and TRBJ1-4, reads SQTIHQWPATLVQPVGSPLSLECTVEGTSNPNLYWYRQAAGRGLQLLFYSVGIGQISSEVPQNLSASRPQDRQFILSSKKLLLSDSGFYLCAWSRSATNEKLFFGSGTQLSVL.

V and J are TRBV27 and TRBJ2-7; 15 nucleotides match TRBD2. The CDR3 length is 19 residues. J was trimmed by 0 bases and V by 5 bases; bases with no gene match: 11. Germline V gene sequence: CDR1 MNHEY, CDR2 SMNVEV (reference sequence). The CDR3 bases are TGTGCCAGCAGTCAGCCGGGACTAGCGGGAGGATCCCCCTCCTACGAGCAGTACTTC. It encodes CASSQPGLAGGSPSYEQYF.

This clone was picked up a small number of times. The V gene is TRBV5-6, the J gene TRBJ2-1, with a tentative D call TRBD2 (6 bases). The CDR3 is made up of 13 amino acids. Trimming cost V 9 bases and J 3 bases, with 13 bases left between them. The germline CDR1 and CDR2 sequences are SGHDT and YYEEEE. CDR3 sequence reads: CATGRELYNEQFF. The CDR3 DNA follows: TGTGCCACAGGGCGGGAACTCTACAATGAGCAGTTCTTC.

In this sample, this clone turned up a few times. The V gene is TRBV6-4, the J gene TRBJ2-1; TRBD2 agrees at 13 bases. The V gene end was trimmed by 6 bases and the J gene end by 6 bases; junction bases not matched to a gene: 5. The CDR3 has 15 amino acids. Germline CDR1 reads MRHNA; CDR2 reads SNTAGT. CDR3 bases: TGTGCCAGCAGCGACGGGACTAGCGGGGTCAATGAGCAGTTCTTC. This translates into CASSDGTSGVNEQFF.

The V call is TRBV4-2, the J call TRBJ2-1; no firm D call. V was pared by 0 bases and J by 0 bases, with 18 bases between. The CDR3 extends over 19 amino acids. Per the germline V gene, CDR1 is LGHNA and CDR2 is YNFKEQ. CDR3 loop: CASSQDGTAELSSYNEQFF. The DNA of the CDR3 is TGTGCCAGCAGCCAAGATGGAACAGCCGAGTTGAGCTCCTACAATGAGCAGTTCTTC.

The rearrangement joins TRBV4-3 to TRBJ1-2, with D maybe TRBD1 (5 bases). Germline CDR1 reads LGHNA; CDR2 reads YSLEER. Trimming took off 0 bases at V and 3 bases at J, with 14 bases between the two ends. The CDR3 extends over 16 amino acids. The CDR3 sequence is CASSQEIARDDYGYTF. In DNA, the CDR3 is TGCGCCAGCAGCCAAGAAATTGCCAGGGATGACTATGGCTACACCTTC.

This chain connects TRBV7-9 to TRBJ1-4; 7 bases line up with TRBD1. Germline trimming cut 5 bases from V and 7 bases from J; bases unmatched to any gene: 13. CDR3 size: 16 residues. CDR1 SEHNR and CDR2 FQNEAQ come from the germline V gene (reference sequence). CDR3 coding DNA: TGTGCCAGCAGCCGACGGATGGACAGGCGAATTGAAAAACTGTTTTTT. It specifies CASSRRMDRRIEKLFF.

The chain uses TRBV27 and TRBJ1-5; 12 nucleotides align to TRBD1. The CDR3 is 16 amino acids. Trimming removed 0 bases from V and 11 bases from J; junction bases left unmatched: 8. The V gene's germline CDR1 is MNHEY and CDR2 SMNVEV (reference sequence). CDR3 sequence (DNA): TGTGCCAGCAGTTTATCGGGACAGGGGGCCGGGTTGGCCCAGCATTTT. Translated, it gives CASSLSGQGAGLAQHF.

Of note for this clone: Other DNA sequences in the same sample also yield this CDR3. The rearrangement links TRBV9 to TRBJ2-2, with D maybe TRBD1 (5 bases). Trimming stripped 3 bases from V and 4 bases from J, with 7 bases between. CDR3 size: 13 residues. Germline values: CDR1 SGDLS, CDR2 YYNGEE. As DNA, the CDR3 is TGTGCCAGCAGCGCCAGGGTCACCGGGGAGCTGTTTTTT. Translating it yields CASSARVTGELFF.

Of note for this clone: The sample has other DNA sequences that encode this CDR3 too. CDR3 in DNA: TGTGCCAGCAGCGTGGGCACAGATACGCAGTATTTT. As protein: CASSVGTDTQYF. This sequence joins TRBV9 and TRBJ2-3; D gene ambiguous. This CDR3 comprises 12 residues. With 2 bases removed from V and 1 base from J, the gap between germline ends came to 2 bases. Germline V gene sequence: CDR1 SGDLS, CDR2 YYNGEE. The full variable domain, rest sourced from reference TRBV9 and TRBJ2-3, is DSGVTQTPKHLITATGQRVTLRCSPRSGDLSVYWYQQSLDQGLQFLIQYYNGEERAKGNILERFSAQQFPDLHSELNLSSLELGDSALYFCASSVGTDTQYFGPGTRLTVL.

This clone was observed a single time. The chain joins TRBV10-3 to TRBJ2-5; tentative D call: TRBD2 (5 bases). The germline V gene encodes CDR1 ENHRY and CDR2 SYGVKD. This CDR3 has 10 amino acids. Trimming took 10 bases from V and 11 from J, leaving 14 bases between them. CDR3 bases: TGTGCCACCGGCGTCGGGGAACAGTACTTC. Its translation: CATGVGEQYF.

This sequence joins TRBV9 and TRBJ2-3; the match to TRBD1 covers 7 bases. V trimming: 0 bases; J trimming: 6 bases; junction bases outside the gene matches: 7. This CDR3 spans 15 amino acids. CDR1 and CDR2 from the germline V gene are SGDLS and YYNGEE. The CDR3, as DNA: TGTGCCAGCAGCGTAGCCCGGACAGGCGGTGATACGCAGTATTTT. Encoded protein: CASSVARTGGDTQYF.

The V and J genes are TRBV6-1 and TRBJ1-5; 11 bases map to TRBD1. There are 15 residues in the CDR3. V was clipped by 2 bases and J by 6 bases; unmatched bases: 3. Germline V gene lookup returns CDR1 MNHNS and CDR2 SASEGT. CDR3 coding DNA: TGTGCCAGCAGTGAATCGGGGACAGGGGGTCAGCCCCAGCATTTT. This sequence encodes CASSESGTGGQPQHF.

V gene TRBV7-2 combines with J gene TRBJ2-7, with 14 bases that match TRBD2. The CDR3 length is 18 residues. CDR1 and CDR2 from the germline V gene are SGHTA and FQGNSA. The junction had 6 bases not matched to a gene; V was cut back by 1 base and J by 1 base. This CDR3 is CASSLGGTSGRKSYEQYF. CDR3 DNA: TGTGCCAGCAGCTTAGGGGGGACTAGCGGGAGAAAATCCTACGAGCAGTACTTC. The variable domain in full, completed from reference TRBV7-2 and TRBJ2-7, reads GAGVSQSPSNKVTEKGKDVELRCDPISGHTALYWYRQSLGQGLEFLIYFQGNSAPDKSGLPSDRFSAERTGGSVSTLTIQRTQQEDSAVYLCASSLGGTSGRKSYEQYFGPGTRLTVT.

The rearrangement uses TRBV5-6 and TRBJ2-5; tentative D call: TRBD1 (5 bases). TRBJ2-7 matches the DNA end more closely, so the J call is doubtful. The germline CDR1 and CDR2 sequences are SGHDT and YYEEEE. The CDR3 has 12 amino acids. The CDR3 sequence: CASSLQGYEQYF. The CDR3 DNA is TGTGCCAGCAGCTTGCAGGGATACGAGCAGTACTTC.

The chain is built from TRBV7-6 and TRBJ2-3; 12 bases match TRBD2. The trim removed 2 bases at V and 2 bases at J, leaving 8 bases unmatched. This CDR3 is built from 18 residues. The germline V gene encodes CDR1 SGHVS and CDR2 FNYEAQ. The CDR3 loop reads CASSLTQRTSGATDTQYF. CDR3 nucleotide sequence: TGTGCCAGCAGCTTAACCCAAAGGACTAGCGGGGCCACAGATACGCAGTATTTT.

The chain uses TRBV29-1 and TRBJ2-7; tentatively, D is TRBD1 (6 bases). CDR1 SQVTM and CDR2 ANQGSEA come from the germline V gene. V shed 5 bases and J shed 5 bases, with 10 bases lying between them. The CDR3 totals 11 residues. CDR3 residues: CSVNQGHEQYF. The CDR3 coding sequence is TGCAGCGTTAACCAGGGGCACGAGCAGTACTTC.

The chain carries TRBV6-5 and TRBJ2-6; D assignment may be TRBD1 or TRBD2 (5 bases each). CDR1 is MNHEY, CDR2 SVGAGI, per germline. This CDR3 region has 16 residues. V was trimmed by 3 bases and J by 2 bases, leaving 11 bases between them. CDR3 loop: CASSYPVGAGANVLTF. In nucleotides, the CDR3 is TGTGCCAGCAGTTATCCAGTGGGGGCTGGGGCCAACGTCCTGACTTTC.

The chain combines TRBV11-2 with TRBJ2-2; 7 bases align to TRBD1. This CDR3 has 15 amino acids. V lost 2 bases to trimming and J lost 1 base; unmatched junction nucleotides: 1. Germline values: CDR1 SGHAT, CDR2 FQNNGV. DNA for the CDR3: TGTGCCAGCAGCTTATACAGGGGGAACACCGGGGAGCTGTTTTTT. Translating gives CASSLYRGNTGELFF.

This rearrangement joins TRBV28 to TRBJ2-1, with 7 bases lining up with TRBD1. V gave up 6 bases and J gave up 7 bases; unmatched junction bases: 3. The CDR3 covers 12 residues. CDR1 is MDHEN, CDR2 SYDVKM, per germline. CDR3 DNA sequence: TGTGCCAGCAGCCCACAGGGGAATGAGCAGTTCTTC. As protein: CASSPQGNEQFF.